The T cell receptor beta chain under discussion was sequenced for a study of blood T cell repertoires in COVID-19. Clones were sequenced by immunoSEQ multiplex PCR, and TCRdb holds only the in-frame ones, with some missing. There are 300,000 to 400,000 clones in the sample; approximately 86% occur only once, and about 4.2% lies in the top ten. V lost 4 bases and J 5 bases, leaving 17 bases between the germline ends. The CDR3 totals 14 residues. Germline V CDR1 and CDR2: SQVTM, ANQGSEA. This clone was seen a handful of times. The source of this sequence is a woman in her thirties or forties with acute COVID-19. Sequencing input: PBMCs or T cells enriched from blood (not recorded which). V usage is TRBV29-1 and J usage is TRBJ1-2; TRBD1 might be the D (6 bases). The CDR3 bases are TGCAGCGTTGGGTTGTCAGGGGTATGGTATGGCTACACCTTC. This translates into CSVGLSGVWYGYTF.